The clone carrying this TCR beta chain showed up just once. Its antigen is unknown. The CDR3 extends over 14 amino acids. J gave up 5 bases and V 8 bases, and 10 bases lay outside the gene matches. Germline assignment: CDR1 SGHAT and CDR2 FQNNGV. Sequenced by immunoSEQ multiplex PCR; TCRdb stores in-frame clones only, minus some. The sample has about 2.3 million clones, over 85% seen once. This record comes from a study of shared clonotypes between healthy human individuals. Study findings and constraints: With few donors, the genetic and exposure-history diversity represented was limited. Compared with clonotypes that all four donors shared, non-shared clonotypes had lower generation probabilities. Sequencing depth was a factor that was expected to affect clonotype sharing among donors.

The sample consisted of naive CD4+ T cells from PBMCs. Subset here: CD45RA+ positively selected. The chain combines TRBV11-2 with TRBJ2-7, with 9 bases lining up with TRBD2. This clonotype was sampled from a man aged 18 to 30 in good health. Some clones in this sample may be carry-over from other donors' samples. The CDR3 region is CASEAGGPLNEQYF. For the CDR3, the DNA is TGTGCCAGCGAAGCGGGAGGACCCTTGAACGAGCAGTACTTC.